This T cell receptor beta chain was profiled in a study of cytomegalovirus exposure and HLA in healthy donors. Note on this clone: What it binds is not known.

Primers for the PCR totalled 60 Vbeta and 13 Jbeta. Generated by immunoSEQ multiplex PCR, the TCRdb table keeps only in-frame clones and is missing some. The top ten hold about 1.7% of the sample, which has some 150,000 clones, roughly 81% seen once. Whole-study findings and limits: Sequencing depth roughly uniform across donors was assumed in presence/absence analyses. Earlier results showed most TCR beta V segments being productive about 90% or about 30% of the time.

Likely unrecorded immune exposures existed in these nominally healthy donors. The CDR3 is made up of 12 amino acids. Germline V gene lookup returns CDR1 SGHDN and CDR2 FVKESK. The V and J ends lost 2 bases and 2 bases respectively, with 3 bases between them. V and J are TRBV14 and TRBJ1-2; no definite D call. This receptor was obtained from a female donor in good health and CMV-seronegative. Input material: PBMCs. The CDR3 DNA reads as TGTGCCAGCAGCCAACAGAACTATGGCTACACCTTC. It specifies CASSQQNYGYTF. Variable domain in full (rest from reference TRBV14 and TRBJ1-2): EAGVTQFPSHSVIEKGQTVTLRCDPISGHDNLYWYRRVMGKEIKFLLHFVKESKQDESGMPNNRFLAERTGGTYSTLKVQPAELEDSGVYFCASSQQNYGYTFGSGTRLTVV.